This T cell receptor (beta chain) was sequenced during a study of blood T cell repertoires in COVID-19. V shed 4 bases and J 4 bases; nucleotides not matched to a gene: 5. Germline V gene data show CDR1 as SGDLS and CDR2 as YYNGEE. CDR3 length: 15 amino acids. Method: immunoSEQ multiplex PCR; TCRdb's copy keeps in-frame clones and lacks some. The data contain some 42,000 clones, 85% to 90% of them singletons. The chain couples TRBV9 to TRBJ1-4, with 9 bases identical to TRBD1. The TCR originated in a man over 45 with active COVID-19. Sequencing was done on a sample of peripheral blood. In DNA, the CDR3 is TGTGCCAGCAGCCAGGGGACAGGGTATAATGAAAAACTGTTTTTT. It is translated as CASSQGTGYNEKLFF.